These 10 T cell receptor beta chains were sequenced from one sample in a study of OX40 agonist ivuxolimab in advanced cancers. The library came from the immunoSEQ multiplex PCR assay. In its TCRdb copy, this immuneACCESS table keeps in-frame sequences only and misses some clones. Where compared with another copy, unresolved V genes explain less than half of these, and the others have no known cause. Across this sample there are about 24,000 clones, with 84% seen only once. Roughly 26% of the sample is taken by the ten largest. Sequencing was performed on CD4+ or CD8+ T cells sorted from blood, taken in a trial of the OX40 agonist ivuxolimab. These receptors originate from an adult with an advanced solid tumor such as melanoma, head and neck, liver or kidney cancer.

This clone appeared once. The chain links TRBV27 to TRBJ2-4, with D possibly being TRBD2 (6 bases). Trimming stripped 3 bases from V and 2 bases from J, with 14 bases between. This CDR3 contains 16 residues. CDR1 and CDR2 (germline): MNHEY, SMNVEV (reference sequence). The CDR3 loop is CASSFLGLGTKNIQYF. Here the CDR3 DNA reads TGTGCCAGCAGTTTCCTGGGACTCGGAACCAAAAACATTCAGTACTTC.

The V call is TRBV18, the J call TRBJ2-7, with a tentative D call TRBD2 (5 bases). Germline V gene sequence: CDR1 KGHSH, CDR2 LQKENI. The CDR3 length is 12 residues. With 5 bases removed from V and 6 bases from J, the gap between germline ends came to 11 bases. The CDR3 reads CASSSSEGEQYF. The CDR3 region has the DNA TGTGCCAGCTCATCCTCCGAGGGCGAGCAGTACTTC.

This clone was counted only a few times. The chain has TRBV7-9 and TRBJ2-4, with D possibly matching TRBD2 (5 bases). Germline V gene data show CDR1 as SEHNR and CDR2 as FQNEAQ (reference sequence). The CDR3 runs 17 residues. V gave up 3 bases and J gave up 0 bases, with 15 bases separating them. CDR3 bases: TGTGCCAGCAGCTTGGTGAGGGAGAATCTAGCCAAAAACATTCAGTACTTC. Its protein product is CASSLVRENLAKNIQYF.

V is TRBV4-2 and J is TRBJ1-5, with D uncertain. CDR3 size: 15 residues. V lost 0 bases and J lost 0, with 6 bases in between. CDR1 and CDR2 (germline): LGHNA, YNFKEQ. CDR3: CASSQDRYSNQPQHF. CDR3 sequence (DNA): TGTGCCAGCAGCCAAGACAGGTATAGCAATCAGCCCCAGCATTTT.

By sample share, this clone is medium-sized. The V gene is TRBV27, the J gene TRBJ2-4; 9 nucleotides align to TRBD1. The CDR3 length is 14 residues. V was pared by 5 bases and J by 5 bases, with 4 bases of the junction left unmatched. Germline CDR1 and CDR2: MNHEY and SMNVEV (reference sequence). The CDR3 here is CASSTRTGENIQYF. The CDR3 nucleotides read TGTGCCAGCAGTACAAGGACAGGGGAAAACATTCAGTACTTC.

The V call is TRBV13, the J call TRBJ2-7, with 7 bases aligning to TRBD2. Looked up from germline, CDR1 is PRHDT and CDR2 is FYEKMQ (reference sequence). CDR3 length equals 14 residues. Trimming took 4 bases from V and 1 from J; bases not matched to a gene: 4. The CDR3 loop is CASSSHGRSYEQYF. CDR3 nucleotides: TGTGCCAGCAGCTCCCACGGGAGGTCCTACGAGCAGTACTTC.

This clone was found once. V usage is TRBV7-9 and J usage is TRBJ2-1; D is unclear. The CDR3 runs to 13 residues. Germline CDR1 is SEHNR and CDR2 is FQNEAQ (reference sequence). Trimming cost V 3 bases and J 4 bases, with 7 bases left between them. The CDR3 loop is CASSFSEYNEQFF. CDR3 nucleotide sequence: TGTGCCAGCAGCTTTTCGGAATACAATGAGCAGTTCTTC.

The chain uses TRBV13 and TRBJ2-7; D might be TRBD1 or TRBD2, each matching 5 bases. Germline V gene data show CDR1 as PRHDT and CDR2 as FYEKMQ (reference sequence). CDR3 size: 17 residues. The ends were cut back, 6 bases at V and 2 bases at J, with 23 bases in the middle. CDR3: CASSFSLAGTATYEQYF. CDR3 nucleotides: TGTGCCAGCAGTTTCTCCTTAGCCGGGACCGCTACCTACGAGCAGTACTTC.

This chain joins TRBV11-3 and TRBJ2-7; 8 positions match TRBD1. CDR3 length: 14 amino acids. Germline V gene sequence: CDR1 SGHNT, CDR2 YENEEA. Trimming cost V 4 bases and J 3 bases; bases outside gene matches: 5. The CDR3 DNA is TGTGCCAGCAGCTCTCCCGGGACAGGCTACGAGCAGTACTTC. It codes for CASSSPGTGYEQYF.

The chain carries TRBV5-1 and TRBJ2-2; D not certain. The CDR3 covers 17 residues. Trimming stripped 2 bases from V and 2 bases from J, with 16 bases between. Per germline, CDR1 SGHRS and CDR2 YFSETQ. CDR3 in amino acids: CASSLAAAQINTGELFF. The DNA of the CDR3 is TGCGCCAGCAGCTTAGCTGCGGCCCAAATCAACACCGGGGAGCTGTTTTTT.